This entry describes one T cell receptor beta chain. Treatment meaning: oral pan-JAK inhibitor, 5-10 mg twice daily. Researchers gathered lesional scalp punch biopsies and peripheral blood from patients with alopecia areata. Sequencing relied on a cDNA template that was reverse transcribed from extracted RNA. Sequencing used immunoSEQ multiplex PCR; TCRdb keeps in-frame clones, though not all of them. The table lists 150,000 to 200,000 clones, around 51% of them singletons, with over 9% in the top ten. The sample comes from a study of CD8+ T cells in alopecia areata. Across the study: Tofacitinib ran for 6 to 18 months before 6 months off drug.

In germline, CDR1 is SEHNR, CDR2 FQNEAQ (reference sequence). The germline V and J ends were trimmed by 1 base and 12 bases, with 13 bases remaining between them. This CDR3 has 12 amino acids. The receptor was derived from a human donor with alopecia areata. The chain carries TRBV7-9 and TRBJ2-7; D is perhaps TRBD1 or TRBD2 (5 bases each). Sequenced material: CD8+ T cells sorted from blood, taken at week 52, from a patient treated with tofacitinib. Here the CDR3 DNA reads TGTGCCAGCAGCTTAGAGATCGGGGCCTCGTACTTC. It codes for CASSLEIGASYF.